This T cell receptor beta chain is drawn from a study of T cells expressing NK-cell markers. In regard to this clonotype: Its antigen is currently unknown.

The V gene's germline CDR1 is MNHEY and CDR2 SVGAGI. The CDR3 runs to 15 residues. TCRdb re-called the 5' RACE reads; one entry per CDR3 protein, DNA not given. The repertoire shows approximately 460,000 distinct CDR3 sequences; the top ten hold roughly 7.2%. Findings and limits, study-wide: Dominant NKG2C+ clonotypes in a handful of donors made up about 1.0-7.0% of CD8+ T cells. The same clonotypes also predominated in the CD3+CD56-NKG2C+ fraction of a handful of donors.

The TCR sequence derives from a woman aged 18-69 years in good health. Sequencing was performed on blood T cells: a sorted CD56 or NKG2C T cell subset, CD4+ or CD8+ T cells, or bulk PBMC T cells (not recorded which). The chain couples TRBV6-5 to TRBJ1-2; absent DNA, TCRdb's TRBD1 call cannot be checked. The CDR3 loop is CASSYIGQGRDGYTF.